This T cell receptor (beta chain) was retrieved from a study of T cell repertoires in cytomegalovirus infection. The study's findings and limits: Carriage of CMV together with the relevant HLA was identifiable through cumulative public TCR beta family frequency.

For this clonotype: As yet, its antigen is unknown.

TCRdb recomputed calls from the reads with MiXCR, one row per CDR3 protein. The repertoire holds approximately 300,000 distinct CDR3 sequences, with around 25% as singletons. There are 13 residues in the CDR3. V was trimmed by 3 bases and J by 8 bases, leaving 13 bases between them. Germline CDR1 is LNHDA and CDR2 is SQIVND (reference sequence). This sequence was found in a human donor in good health (CMV status not recorded). Some clones in this sample may be carry-over from other donors' samples. This sequence joins TRBV19 and TRBJ1-2, with D unresolved. The material was cultured PBMCs, obtained from culture after CMV antigen stimulation. This chain's CDR3 is CASSISAVGGYTF. CDR3 DNA sequence: TGTGCCAGTAGTATTTCGGCCGTGGGAGGCTACACCTTC.